One sample yielded the 15 T cell receptor beta chains listed below, sequenced in a study of beta chain features in type 1 diabetes. The study reverse transcribed the entire isolated RNA, so it sequenced expressed TCRB transcripts. Sequencing was performed with immunoSEQ multiplex PCR; in TCRdb, only in-frame clones are kept and a portion is missing. The sample holds some 300,000 clones, 8% seen once. Sequencing used central memory CD4+ T cells from blood. The source of these receptors is a woman aged 18-29 years in good health.

This clone has only a few counts. The sample has other DNA sequences that encode this CDR3 too. The chain combines TRBV7-3 with TRBJ2-1, with D possibly matching TRBD2 (5 bases). There are 14 residues in the CDR3. The V gene's germline CDR1 is SGHTA and CDR2 FQGTGA. V lost 2 bases to trimming and J lost 0 bases, with 5 bases between them. The chain's CDR3 is CASSLGSSYNEQFF. The CDR3 bases are TGTGCCAGCAGCTTAGGGAGCTCCTACAATGAGCAGTTCTTC. The entire variable domain, with the rest obtained from reference TRBV7-3 and TRBJ2-1, is as follows: GAGVSQTPSNKVTEKGKYVELRCDPISGHTALYWYRQSLGQGPEFLIYFQGTGAADDSGLPNDRFFAVRPEGSVSTLKIQRTERGDSAVYLCASSLGSSYNEQFFGPGTRLTVL.

The chain employs TRBV9 and TRBJ2-1; 8 bases are shared with TRBD2. The CDR3 runs to 15 residues. V was pared by 3 bases and J by 7 bases, with 9 bases of the junction left unmatched. Germline-derived CDR1 and CDR2 are SGDLS and YYNGEE. CDR3 DNA sequence: TGTGCCAGCAGCGCAATAGCGGGAAAGAGGAATGAGCAGTTCTTC. This translates into CASSAIAGKRNEQFF. Together with reference TRBV9 and TRBJ2-1, the CDR3 gives the full variable domain: DSGVTQTPKHLITATGQRVTLRCSPRSGDLSVYWYQQSLDQGLQFLIQYYNGEERAKGNILERFSAQQFPDLHSELNLSSLELGDSALYFCASSAIAGKRNEQFFGPGTRLTVL.

This clone occurred a few times. This sequence may be a read error, since a much larger clone differs from it by one base. The CDR3 DNA sequence: TGTGCCAGCAGGTCGGAAACCATTCAGTACTTC. This sequence encodes CASRSETIQYF. The chain links TRBV2 to TRBJ2-4; D unresolved. Germline V CDR1 and CDR2: SNHLY, FYNNEI. This CDR3 spans 11 amino acids. V was cut by 6 bases and J by 9 bases, with 9 bases left in between.

The chain couples TRBV9 to TRBJ1-2; tentative D call: TRBD1 (5 bases). This CDR3 spans 13 amino acids. Trimming left V 4 bases short and J 4 bases short, with 11 bases between. Per the germline V gene, CDR1 is SGDLS and CDR2 is YYNGEE. The CDR3 spells CASSNAGFYGYTF. CDR3 DNA sequence: TGTGCCAGCAGCAACGCAGGGTTCTATGGCTACACCTTC.

There are a few counts of this clone. The chain couples TRBV6-5 to TRBJ1-3; weak D call: TRBD1 (6 bases). Germline V gene sequence: CDR1 MNHEY, CDR2 SVGAGI. Trimming removed 2 bases from V and 0 bases from J, with 11 bases in between. The CDR3 is made up of 16 amino acids. The CDR3 DNA follows: TGTGCCAGCAGTTACGGGGGGGCCGTCTCTGGAAACACCATATATTTT. This encodes CASSYGGAVSGNTIYF.

V gene TRBV7-2 combines with J gene TRBJ2-1; D call uncertain. Germline CDR1 reads SGHTA; CDR2 reads FQGNSA. Trimming left V 5 bases short and J 4 bases short, with 12 bases between. The CDR3 consists of 14 residues. The CDR3 loop reads CASSVDLPYNEQFF. In DNA form, the CDR3 reads TGTGCCAGCAGCGTGGACCTCCCATACAATGAGCAGTTCTTC.

The gene calls are TRBV7-9 and TRBJ1-3; 8 bases are shared with TRBD1. This CDR3 is 16 amino acids long. Per the germline V gene, CDR1 is SEHNR and CDR2 is FQNEAQ (reference sequence). V lost 5 bases, J lost 0 bases, and 6 bases stayed unmatched. The CDR3 region is CASSLGQGSSGNTIYF. The CDR3 DNA follows: TGTGCCAGCAGCCTAGGACAGGGCAGCTCTGGAAACACCATATATTTT.

This clone was counted between two and nine times. The gene calls are TRBV18 and TRBJ2-2; maybe TRBD1 (6 bases). CDR1 and CDR2 (germline): KGHSH, LQKENI. The CDR3 consists of 16 residues. Trimming removed 1 base at V and 4 bases at J, with 13 bases between. The CDR3 is CASSPLPQGTTGELFF. In DNA, the CDR3 is TGTGCCAGCTCACCACTCCCGCAGGGGACCACCGGGGAGCTGTTTTTT.

This clone was recorded a few times. V is TRBV10-3 and J is TRBJ2-2; 12 bases are a match to TRBD2. CDR3 length: 16 amino acids. With 3 bases clipped from V and 3 bases from J, the junction kept 2 bases outside the gene matches. Per germline, CDR1 ENHRY and CDR2 SYGVKD. CDR3 sequence reads: CAISDGLAGYTGELFF. The CDR3 nucleotides read TGTGCCATCAGTGATGGACTAGCGGGATACACCGGGGAGCTGTTTTTT.

This clone was detected many times. The rearrangement links TRBV19 to TRBJ1-2; a weak D match, TRBD1 (5 bases). The germline gives CDR1 LNHDA, CDR2 SQIVND (reference sequence). The CDR3 has 15 residues. V was pared by 5 bases and J by 8 bases, with 21 bases between. CDR3 loop: CASSFPTVASKGYTF. In DNA, the CDR3 is TGTGCCAGTAGTTTCCCGACAGTTGCCTCGAAAGGCTACACCTTC.

The chain has TRBV5-1 and TRBJ2-1; TRBD1 agrees at 8 bases. CDR3 length equals 18 residues. V dropped 4 bases and J dropped 6; count of bases not matched to a gene: 18. The germline V gene has CDR1 SGHRS and CDR2 YFSETQ. The CDR3 protein is CASSPGKKTGDKVNEQFF. For the CDR3, the DNA is TGCGCCAGCAGCCCCGGAAAAAAGACAGGGGATAAGGTCAATGAGCAGTTCTTC.

The rearrangement uses TRBV6-1 and TRBJ1-6, with D unresolved. Trimming removed 5 bases at V and 7 bases at J, with 9 bases between. Germline CDR1 reads MNHNS; CDR2 reads SASEGT. This CDR3 is built from 13 residues. CDR3 sequence reads: CASSPQTNSPLHF. The CDR3 nucleotides read TGTGCCAGCAGTCCCCAGACCAATTCACCCCTCCACTTT.

A few counts support this clone. The rearrangement links TRBV4-2 to TRBJ1-1; D unresolved. The germline gives CDR1 LGHNA, CDR2 YNFKEQ. The CDR3 consists of 12 residues. Trimming pared 4 bases from V and 7 bases from J, leaving 10 bases between. The CDR3 spells CASSRGQSEAFF. CDR3 nucleotides: TGTGCCAGCAGCCGTGGGCAGAGTGAAGCTTTCTTT.

This clone was seen only a few times. V usage is TRBV7-9 and J usage is TRBJ1-1; D unresolved. V lost 2 bases to trimming and J lost 2 bases, with 12 bases between them. Germline-derived CDR1 and CDR2 are SEHNR and FQNEAQ (reference sequence). This CDR3 contains 15 residues. The CDR3 nucleotides read TGTGCCAGCAGCTTATTGGCTTTGGTCAACACTGAAGCTTTCTTT. It codes for CASSLLALVNTEAFF.

The V gene is TRBV29-1, the J gene TRBJ2-3; 10 bases agree with TRBD2. Germline trimming cut 6 bases from V and 7 bases from J; bases unmatched to any gene: 10. CDR1 and CDR2 from the germline V gene are SQVTM and ANQGSEA. The CDR3 loop spans 14 amino acids. CDR3 coding DNA: TGCAGCGTCCGCACTAGCGGGATTTTATATACGCAGTATTTT. This gives the protein CSVRTSGILYTQYF.